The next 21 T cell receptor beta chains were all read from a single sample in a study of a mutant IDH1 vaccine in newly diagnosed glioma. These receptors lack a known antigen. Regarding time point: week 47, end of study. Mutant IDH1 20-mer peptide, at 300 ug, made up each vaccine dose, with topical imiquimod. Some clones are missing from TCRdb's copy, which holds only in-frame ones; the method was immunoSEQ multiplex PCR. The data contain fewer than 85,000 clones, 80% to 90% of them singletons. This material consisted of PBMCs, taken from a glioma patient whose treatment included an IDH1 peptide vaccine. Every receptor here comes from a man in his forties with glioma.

Here the CDR3 DNA reads TGTGCCAGCAGCTTATCCCCCCAAGAGACCCAGTACTTC. It specifies CASSLSPQETQYF. This chain links TRBV7-6 with TRBJ2-5, with D unresolved. V was cut by 2 bases and J by 1 base, with 5 bases left in between. Germline values: CDR1 SGHVS, CDR2 FNYEAQ. The CDR3 has 13 residues.

In DNA, the CDR3 is TGTGCCAGCACTAACGGGGGCGGGCTCAAAAACATTCAGTACTTC. This sequence encodes CASTNGGGLKNIQYF. The chain recombines TRBV28 with TRBJ2-4; the D call may be TRBD1 or TRBD2 (6 bases each). The V gene's germline CDR1 is MDHEN and CDR2 SYDVKM. The V end was cut by 7 bases, the J end by 3 bases, with 16 bases between. This CDR3 is 15 amino acids long. Using reference TRBV28 and TRBJ2-4 for the parts outside the CDR3, the full variable domain is DVKVTQSSRYLVKRTGEKVFLECVQDMDHENMFWYRQDPGLGLRLIYFSYDVKMKEKGDIPEGYSVSREKKERFSLILESASTNQTSMYLCASTNGGGLKNIQYFGAGTRLSVL.

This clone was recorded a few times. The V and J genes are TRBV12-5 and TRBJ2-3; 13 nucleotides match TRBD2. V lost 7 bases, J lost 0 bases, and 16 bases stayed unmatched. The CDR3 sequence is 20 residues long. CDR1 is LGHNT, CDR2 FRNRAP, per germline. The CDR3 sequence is CASAREEVGTSGASTDTQYF. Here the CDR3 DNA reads TGTGCTAGTGCCCGTGAGGAAGTGGGGACTAGCGGGGCTAGCACAGATACGCAGTATTTT.

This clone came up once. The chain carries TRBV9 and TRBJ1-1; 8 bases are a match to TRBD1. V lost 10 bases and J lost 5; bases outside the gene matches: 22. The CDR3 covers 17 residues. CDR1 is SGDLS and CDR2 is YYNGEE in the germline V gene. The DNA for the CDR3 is TGTGCCGGATCCCCGGACCCCCAGGGGGCGTTAGTAACTGAAGCTTTCTTT. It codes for CAGSPDPQGALVTEAFF.

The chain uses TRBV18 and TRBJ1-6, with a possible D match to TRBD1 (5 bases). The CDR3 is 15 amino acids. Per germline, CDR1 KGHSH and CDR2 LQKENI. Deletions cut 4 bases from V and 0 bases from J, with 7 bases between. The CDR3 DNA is TGTGCCAGCTCACGGGGGGTCTCCTATAATTCACCCCTCCACTTT. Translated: CASSRGVSYNSPLHF.

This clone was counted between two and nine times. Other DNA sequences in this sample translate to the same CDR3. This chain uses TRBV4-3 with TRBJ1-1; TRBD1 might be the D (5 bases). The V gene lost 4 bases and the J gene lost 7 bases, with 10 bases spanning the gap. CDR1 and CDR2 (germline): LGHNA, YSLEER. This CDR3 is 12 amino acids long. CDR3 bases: TGCGCCAGCAGCCGGGTGCAGGGTGAAGCTTTCTTT. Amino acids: CASSRVQGEAFF.

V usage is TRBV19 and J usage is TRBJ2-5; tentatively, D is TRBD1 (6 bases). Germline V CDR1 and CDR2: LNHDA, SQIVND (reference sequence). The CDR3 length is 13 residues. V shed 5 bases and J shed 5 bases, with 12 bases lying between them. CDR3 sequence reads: CASSSTGWETQYF. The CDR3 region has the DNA TGTGCCAGTAGTTCAACAGGGTGGGAGACCCAGTACTTC.

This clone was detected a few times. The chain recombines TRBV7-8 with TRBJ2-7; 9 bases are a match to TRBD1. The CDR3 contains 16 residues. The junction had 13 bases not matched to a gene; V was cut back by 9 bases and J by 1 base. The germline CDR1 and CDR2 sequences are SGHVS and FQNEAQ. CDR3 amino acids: CASLMAGTGKSYEQYF. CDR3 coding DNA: TGTGCCAGTCTTATGGCCGGGACAGGGAAATCCTACGAGCAGTACTTC. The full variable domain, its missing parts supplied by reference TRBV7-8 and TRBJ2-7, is GAGVSQSPRYKVAKRGQDVALRCDPISGHVSLFWYQQALGQGPEFLTYFQNEAQLDKSGLPSDRFFAERPEGSVSTLKIQRTQQEDSAVYLCASLMAGTGKSYEQYFGPGTRLTVT.

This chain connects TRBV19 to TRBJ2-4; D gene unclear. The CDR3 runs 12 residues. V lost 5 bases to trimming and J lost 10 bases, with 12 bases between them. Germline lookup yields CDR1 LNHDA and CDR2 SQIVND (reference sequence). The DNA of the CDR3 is TGTGCCAGTAGTTCCCCCCGCTTGATTCAGTACTTC. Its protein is CASSSPRLIQYF.

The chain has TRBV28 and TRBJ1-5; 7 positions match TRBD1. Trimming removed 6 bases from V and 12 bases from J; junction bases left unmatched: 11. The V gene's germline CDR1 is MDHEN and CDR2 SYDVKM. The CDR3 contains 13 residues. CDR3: CASRWGQPGGQHF. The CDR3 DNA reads TGTGCCAGCAGGTGGGGACAGCCGGGTGGCCAGCATTTT.

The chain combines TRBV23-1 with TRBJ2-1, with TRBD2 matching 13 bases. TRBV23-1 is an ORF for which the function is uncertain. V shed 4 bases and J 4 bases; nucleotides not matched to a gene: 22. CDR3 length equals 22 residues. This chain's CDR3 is CASSRGGLPGLAGEMAYNEQFF. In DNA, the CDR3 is TGCGCCAGCAGTCGAGGCGGACTCCCAGGACTAGCGGGAGAGATGGCTTACAATGAGCAGTTCTTC.

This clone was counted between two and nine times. The CDR3 coding sequence is TGTGCCTGGAGTGTGTCCCGGAATGAAAAACTGTTTTTT. This codes for CAWSVSRNEKLFF. The chain recombines TRBV30 with TRBJ1-4; D gene uncertain. Trimming cost V 0 bases and J 5 bases, with 7 bases left between them. Germline V lookup: CDR1 GTSNPN, CDR2 SVGIG (reference sequence). The CDR3 totals 13 residues.

CDR3 residues: CASSSTVSGANVLTF. The CDR3 DNA reads TGTGCCAGCAGCTCGACGGTCTCTGGGGCCAACGTCCTGACTTTC. The rearrangement uses TRBV7-9 and TRBJ2-6; unclear D gene. CDR3 length equals 15 residues. Per the germline V gene, CDR1 is SEHNR and CDR2 is FQNEAQ (reference sequence). Trimming removed 4 bases from V and 0 bases from J, with 7 bases in between.

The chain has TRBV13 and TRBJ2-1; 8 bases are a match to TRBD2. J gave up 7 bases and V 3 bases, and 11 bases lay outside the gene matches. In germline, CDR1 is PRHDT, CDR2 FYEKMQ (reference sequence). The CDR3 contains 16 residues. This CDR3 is CASSFSGTSFLNEQFF. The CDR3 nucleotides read TGTGCCAGCAGCTTTTCCGGGACTAGTTTCCTAAATGAGCAGTTCTTC.

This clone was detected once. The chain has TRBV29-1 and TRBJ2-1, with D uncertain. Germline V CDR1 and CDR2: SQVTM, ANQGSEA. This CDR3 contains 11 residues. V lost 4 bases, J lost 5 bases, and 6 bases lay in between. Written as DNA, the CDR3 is TGCAGCGTTGGGCCGAACAATGAGCAGTTCTTC. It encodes CSVGPNNEQFF.

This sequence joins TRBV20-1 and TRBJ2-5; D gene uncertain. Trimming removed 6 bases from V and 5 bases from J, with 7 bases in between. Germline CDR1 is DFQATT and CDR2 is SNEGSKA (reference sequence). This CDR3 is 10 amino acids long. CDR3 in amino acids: CSATLETQYF. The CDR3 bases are TGCAGTGCCACCCTCGAGACCCAGTACTTC.

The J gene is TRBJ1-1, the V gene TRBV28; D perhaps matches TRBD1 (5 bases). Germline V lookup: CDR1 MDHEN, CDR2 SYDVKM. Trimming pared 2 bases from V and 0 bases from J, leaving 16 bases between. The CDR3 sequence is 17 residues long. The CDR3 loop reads CASSLASGGSMNTEAFF. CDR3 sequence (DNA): TGTGCCAGCAGTTTAGCTTCGGGGGGTTCGATGAACACTGAAGCTTTCTTT.

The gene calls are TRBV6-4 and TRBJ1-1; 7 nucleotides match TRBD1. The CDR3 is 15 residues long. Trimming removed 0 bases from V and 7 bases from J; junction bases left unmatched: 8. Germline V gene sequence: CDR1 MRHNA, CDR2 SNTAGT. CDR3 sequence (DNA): TGTGCCAGCAGTGACTCTTACAGGGGCCATGGTGAAGCTTTCTTT. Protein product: CASSDSYRGHGEAFF.

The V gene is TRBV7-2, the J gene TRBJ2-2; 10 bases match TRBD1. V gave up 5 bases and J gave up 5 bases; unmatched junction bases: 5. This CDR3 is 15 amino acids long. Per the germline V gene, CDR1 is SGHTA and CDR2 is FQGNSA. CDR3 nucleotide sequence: TGTGCCAGCAGCAAAAGGACAGGGGGGACCGGGGAGCTGTTTTTT. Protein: CASSKRTGGTGELFF.

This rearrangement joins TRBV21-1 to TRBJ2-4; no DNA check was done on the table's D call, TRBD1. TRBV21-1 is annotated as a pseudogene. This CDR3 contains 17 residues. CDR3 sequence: CASRTSGQGLAKNIQYF. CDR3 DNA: TGTGCCAGCAGGACCTCGGGACAGGGATTAGCCAAAAACATTCAGTACTTC.

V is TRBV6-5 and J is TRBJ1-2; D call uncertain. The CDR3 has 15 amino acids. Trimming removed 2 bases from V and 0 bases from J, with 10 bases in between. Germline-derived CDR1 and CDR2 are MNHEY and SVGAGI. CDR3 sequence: CASSYEGPTNYGYTF. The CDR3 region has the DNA TGTGCCAGCAGTTACGAAGGGCCCACTAACTATGGCTACACCTTC.